This entry concerns a single TCR beta chain. Here immunoSEQ multiplex PCR was the method, and the copy in TCRdb shows in-frame clones only, minus some. The sample shows tens of thousands of clones, 94% of them seen only once. The data were taken from a study of control samples from healthy donors and cancer patients. Germline CDR1 reads LGHDT; CDR2 reads YNNKEL (reference sequence). V lost 2 bases and J lost 10, with 6 bases in between. CDR3 length: 12 residues. The chain combines TRBV3-1 (or the pseudogene TRBV3-2) with TRBJ1-6, with D hard to call. The receptor comes from a woman in her twenties or thirties in good health. Sequencing was performed on blood. CDR3 amino acids: CASSQSGSPLHF. The DNA for the CDR3 is TGTGCCAGCAGCCAATCGGGGTCACCCCTCCACTTT.